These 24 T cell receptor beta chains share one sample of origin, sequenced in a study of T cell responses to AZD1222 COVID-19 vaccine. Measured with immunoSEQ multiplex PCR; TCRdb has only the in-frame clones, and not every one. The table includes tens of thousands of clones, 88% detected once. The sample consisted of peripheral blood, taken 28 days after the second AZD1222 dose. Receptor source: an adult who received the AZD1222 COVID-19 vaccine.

In nucleotides, the CDR3 is TGTGCCAGCAGTTACGTGGCTGCAACTAATGAAAAACTGTTTTTT. Its translation: CASSYVAATNEKLFF. The rearrangement joins TRBV6-2 or TRBV6-3 to TRBJ1-4; the D is unclear. Between the trimmed V and J ends, which lost 2 bases and 0 bases, there was a span of 7 bases. There are 15 residues in the CDR3. Germline-derived CDR1 and CDR2 are MNHEY and SVGEGT.

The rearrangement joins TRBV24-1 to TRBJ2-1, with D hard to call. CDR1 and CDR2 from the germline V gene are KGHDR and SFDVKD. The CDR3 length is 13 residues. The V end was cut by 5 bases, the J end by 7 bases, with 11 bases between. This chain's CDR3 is CATSASPLNEQFF. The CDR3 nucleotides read TGTGCCACCAGTGCTTCGCCACTTAATGAGCAGTTCTTC.

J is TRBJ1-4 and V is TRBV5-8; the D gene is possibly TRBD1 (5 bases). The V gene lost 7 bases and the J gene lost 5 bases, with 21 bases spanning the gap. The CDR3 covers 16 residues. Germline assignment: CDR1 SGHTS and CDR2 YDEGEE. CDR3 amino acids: CASDFDVGVGNEKLFF. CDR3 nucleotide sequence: TGTGCCAGCGACTTCGATGTGGGGGTTGGGAATGAAAAACTGTTTTTT.

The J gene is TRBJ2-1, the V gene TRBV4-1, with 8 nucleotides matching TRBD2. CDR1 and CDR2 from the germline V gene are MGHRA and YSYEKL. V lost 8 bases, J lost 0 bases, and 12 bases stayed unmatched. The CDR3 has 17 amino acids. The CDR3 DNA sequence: TGCGCCAGCTCCCGTGGTAGCGGGGTTAGCTCCTACAATGAGCAGTTCTTC. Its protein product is CASSRGSGVSSYNEQFF.

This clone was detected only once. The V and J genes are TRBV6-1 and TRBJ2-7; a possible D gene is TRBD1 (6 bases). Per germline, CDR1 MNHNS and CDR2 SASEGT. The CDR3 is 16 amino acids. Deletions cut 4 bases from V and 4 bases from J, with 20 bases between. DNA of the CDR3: TGTGCCAGCAGTGGACTTCAGGGGACCCAATTTTACGAGCAGTACTTC. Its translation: CASSGLQGTQFYEQYF.

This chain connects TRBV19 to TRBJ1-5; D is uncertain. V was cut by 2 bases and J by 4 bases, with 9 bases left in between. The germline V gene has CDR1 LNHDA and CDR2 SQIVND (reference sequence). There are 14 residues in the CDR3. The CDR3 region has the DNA TGTGCCAGTAGTATAATAAGCTCTAATCAGCCCCAGCATTTT. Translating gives CASSIISSNQPQHF.

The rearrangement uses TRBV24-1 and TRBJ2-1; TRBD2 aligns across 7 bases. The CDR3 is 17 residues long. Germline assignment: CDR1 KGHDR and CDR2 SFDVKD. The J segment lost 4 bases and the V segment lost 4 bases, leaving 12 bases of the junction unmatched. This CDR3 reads CATSDPSGAPPYNEQFF. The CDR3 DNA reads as TGTGCCACCAGTGACCCTAGCGGAGCCCCACCTTACAATGAGCAGTTCTTC.

CDR3 sequence: CASSQDGVQGRETQYF. The CDR3 coding sequence is TGTGCCAGCAGCCAAGATGGAGTCCAGGGGAGGGAGACCCAGTACTTC. The V call is TRBV3-1 (or the pseudogene TRBV3-2), the J call TRBJ2-5, with D perhaps being TRBD1 or TRBD2 (6 bases each). Germline CDR1 LGHDT, CDR2 YNNKEL (reference sequence). CDR3 size: 16 residues. Between the trimmed V and J ends, which lost 0 bases and 5 bases, there was a span of 16 bases.

CDR3 amino acids: CASSDVVGWGLGGYTF. In nucleotides, the CDR3 is TGTGCCAGCAGTGACGTCGTGGGGTGGGGGCTTGGTGGCTACACCTTC. This chain connects TRBV6-1 to TRBJ1-2; tentative D call: TRBD1 (6 bases). Trimming shortened V by 3 bases and J by 7 bases, and 21 bases separated the two germline ends. CDR1 and CDR2 (germline): MNHNS, SASEGT. This CDR3 contains 16 residues.

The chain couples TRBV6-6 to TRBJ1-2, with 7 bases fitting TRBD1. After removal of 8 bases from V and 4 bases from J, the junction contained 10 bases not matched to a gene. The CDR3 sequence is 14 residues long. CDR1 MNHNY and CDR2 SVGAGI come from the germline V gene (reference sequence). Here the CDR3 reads CASQVTGDSYGYTF. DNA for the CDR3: TGTGCCAGCCAAGTTACAGGGGATAGCTATGGCTACACCTTC.

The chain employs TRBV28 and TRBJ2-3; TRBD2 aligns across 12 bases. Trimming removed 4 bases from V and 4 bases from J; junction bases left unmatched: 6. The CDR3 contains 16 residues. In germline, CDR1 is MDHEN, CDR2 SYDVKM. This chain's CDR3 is CASSSGLAGRADTQYF. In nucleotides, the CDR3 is TGTGCCAGCAGTTCAGGACTAGCGGGACGGGCAGATACGCAGTATTTT.

CDR3 DNA: TGCAGCGTTGAAGATCTTATATGGGTTATAGATACTCCCCATTTT. It is translated as CSVEDLIWVIDTPHF. The rearrangement links TRBV29-1 to TRBJ1-5; D remains ambiguous. This CDR3 region has 15 residues. The V end was cut by 0 bases, the J end by 16 bases, with 25 bases between. Germline CDR1 is SQVTM and CDR2 is ANQGSEA.

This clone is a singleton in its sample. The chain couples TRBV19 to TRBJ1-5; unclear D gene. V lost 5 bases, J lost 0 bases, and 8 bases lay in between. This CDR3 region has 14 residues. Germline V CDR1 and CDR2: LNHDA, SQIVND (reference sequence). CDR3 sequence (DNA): TGTGCCAGTAGTGGACCGAGTAGCAATCAGCCCCAGCATTTT. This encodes CASSGPSSNQPQHF.

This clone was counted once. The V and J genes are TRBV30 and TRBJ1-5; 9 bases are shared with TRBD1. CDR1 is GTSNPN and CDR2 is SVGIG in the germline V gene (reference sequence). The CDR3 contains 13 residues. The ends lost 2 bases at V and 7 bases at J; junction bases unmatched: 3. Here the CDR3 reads CAWSTGGGQPQHF. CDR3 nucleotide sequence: TGTGCCTGGAGTACAGGGGGCGGGCAGCCCCAGCATTTT.

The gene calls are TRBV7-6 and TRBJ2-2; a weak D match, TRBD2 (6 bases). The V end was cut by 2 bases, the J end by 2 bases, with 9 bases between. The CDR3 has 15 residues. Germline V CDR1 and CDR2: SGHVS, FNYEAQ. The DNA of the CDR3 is TGTGCCAGCAGCTTATTTAGCGGTAACACCGGGGAGCTGTTTTTT. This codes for CASSLFSGNTGELFF.

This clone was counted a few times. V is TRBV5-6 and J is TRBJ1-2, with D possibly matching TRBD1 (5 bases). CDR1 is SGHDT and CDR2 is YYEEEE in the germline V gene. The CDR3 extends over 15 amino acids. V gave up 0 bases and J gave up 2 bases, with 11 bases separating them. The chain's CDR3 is CASSLVGVENYGYTF. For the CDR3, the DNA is TGTGCCAGCAGCTTGGTGGGGGTTGAGAACTATGGCTACACCTTC.

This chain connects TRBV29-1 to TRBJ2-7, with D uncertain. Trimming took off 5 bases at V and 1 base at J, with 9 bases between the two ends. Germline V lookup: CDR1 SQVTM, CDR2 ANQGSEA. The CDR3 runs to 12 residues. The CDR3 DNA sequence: TGCAGCGTTCGGACGGCGTCCTACGAGCAGTACTTC. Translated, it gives CSVRTASYEQYF.

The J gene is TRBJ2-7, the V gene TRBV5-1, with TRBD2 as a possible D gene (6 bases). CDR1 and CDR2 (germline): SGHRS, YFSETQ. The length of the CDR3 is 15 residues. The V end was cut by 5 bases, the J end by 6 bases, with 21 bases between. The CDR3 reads CASSSMASVPLEQYF. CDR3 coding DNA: TGCGCCAGCAGTTCAATGGCTAGCGTTCCCCTCGAGCAGTACTTC.

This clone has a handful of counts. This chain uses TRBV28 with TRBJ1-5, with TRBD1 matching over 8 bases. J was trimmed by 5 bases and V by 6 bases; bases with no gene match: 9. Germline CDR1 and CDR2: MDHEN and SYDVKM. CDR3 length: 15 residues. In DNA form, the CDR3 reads TGTGCCAGCAGCTCAAGCGGGACAGGATATCAGCCCCAGCATTTT. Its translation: CASSSSGTGYQPQHF. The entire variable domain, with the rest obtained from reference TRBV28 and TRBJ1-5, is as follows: DVKVTQSSRYLVKRTGEKVFLECVQDMDHENMFWYRQDPGLGLRLIYFSYDVKMKEKGDIPEGYSVSREKKERFSLILESASTNQTSMYLCASSSSGTGYQPQHFGDGTRLSIL.

The CDR3 here is CAPGERETGELFF. The CDR3 DNA reads TGTGCCCCCGGCGAGCGGGAGACCGGGGAGCTGTTTTTT. The chain recombines TRBV12-1 with TRBJ2-2; TRBD2 is taken as the D call from the table, unchecked against the DNA. TRBV12-1 corresponds to a pseudogene. This CDR3 region has 13 residues.

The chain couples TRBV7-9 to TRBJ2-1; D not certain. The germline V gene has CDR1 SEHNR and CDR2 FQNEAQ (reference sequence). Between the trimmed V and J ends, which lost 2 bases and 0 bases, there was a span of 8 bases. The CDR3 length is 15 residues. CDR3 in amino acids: CASSLYRSSYNEQFF. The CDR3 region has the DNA TGTGCCAGCAGCTTATACAGAAGCTCCTACAATGAGCAGTTCTTC. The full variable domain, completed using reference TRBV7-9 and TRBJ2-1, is DTGVSQNPRHKITKRGQNVTFRCDPISEHNRLYWYRQTLGQGPEFLTYFQNEAQLEKSRLLSDRFSAERPKGSFSTLEIQRTEQGDSAMYLCASSLYRSSYNEQFFGPGTRLTVL.

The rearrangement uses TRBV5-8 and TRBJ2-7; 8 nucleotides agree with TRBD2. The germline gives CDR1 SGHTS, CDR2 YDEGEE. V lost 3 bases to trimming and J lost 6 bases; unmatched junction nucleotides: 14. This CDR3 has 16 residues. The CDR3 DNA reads TGTGCCAGCAGCTGGTTGTCGGGGACTAGTATTGGCGAGCAGTACTTC. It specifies CASSWLSGTSIGEQYF.

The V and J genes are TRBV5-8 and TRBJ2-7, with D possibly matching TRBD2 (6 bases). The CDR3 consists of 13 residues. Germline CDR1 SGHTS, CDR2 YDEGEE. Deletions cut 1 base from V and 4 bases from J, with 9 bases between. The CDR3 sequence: CASSLRGTYEQYF. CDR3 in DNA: TGTGCCAGCAGCTTGCGGGGGACGTACGAGCAGTACTTC.

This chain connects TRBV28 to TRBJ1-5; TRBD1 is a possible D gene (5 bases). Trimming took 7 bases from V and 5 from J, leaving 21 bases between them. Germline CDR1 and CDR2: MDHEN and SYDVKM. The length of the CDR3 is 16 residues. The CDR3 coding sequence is TGTGCCAGCACTACCCTTGTCGGGCAGGGTGATCAGCCCCAGCATTTT. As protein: CASTTLVGQGDQPQHF.